This T cell receptor beta chain was sequenced in a study of regulatory T cells in long-lasting Graves disease. The sample holds many counts of this clonotype. Arm-PCR of CDR3 regions with iRepertoire HTBI primers generated TCR beta libraries. MiXCR, run by TCRdb on the multiplex PCR reads, gives a single entry per CDR3 protein. The sample has about 540,000 distinct CDR3 sequences, roughly 13% seen once. Time point defined: newly diagnosed GD, antithyroid drugs for less than 3 months. PBMC RNA was the source of the TCR library. As collected, the peripheral blood samples measured nine milliliters each and went into EDTA tubes. This CDR3 contains 14 residues. The V segment lost 4 bases and the J segment 2 bases; nucleotides outside the gene matches: 1. CDR1 and CDR2 (germline): DFQATT, SNEGSKA (reference sequence). The same specimen was also included in a second study, on T cells in Graves' hyperthyroidism and ophthalmopathy.

This sequence joins TRBV20-1 and TRBJ2-1, with 11 bases matching TRBD2. The receptor comes from a man aged 25-45 years with Graves disease. Sample: peripheral blood mononuclear cells (PBMCs), taken at new diagnosis, from a patient treated with antithyroid drugs. The DNA of the CDR3 is TGCAGTGCTACACTAGCGGGAGCCTACAATGAGCAGTTCTTC. It yields the protein CSATLAGAYNEQFF.